Listed here are 17 T cell receptor beta chains from one sample, sequenced in a study of blood T cell repertoires in COVID-19. The protocol was immunoSEQ multiplex PCR, while the TCRdb copy is restricted to in-frame clones and leaves out a portion. Seen here are about 140,000 clones, roughly 76% observed once, and the top ten hold roughly 9%. The specimen was peripheral blood. The receptors were gathered from a woman aged 50 to 60 with active or convalescent COVID-19.

This clone was counted ten times or more. The V call is TRBV3-1 (or the pseudogene TRBV3-2), the J call TRBJ2-5, with a possible D match to TRBD2 (5 bases). Trimming pared 1 base from V and 1 base from J, leaving 13 bases between. The CDR3 runs 16 residues. Germline V gene lookup returns CDR1 LGHDT and CDR2 YNNKEL (reference sequence). CDR3 loop: CASSQVEGTPQETQYF. In DNA, the CDR3 is TGTGCCAGCAGCCAAGTTGAGGGAACCCCCCAAGAGACCCAGTACTTC.

V is TRBV6-5 and J is TRBJ2-3; no reliable D call. The ends were cut back, 0 bases at V and 4 bases at J, with 14 bases in the middle. The CDR3 totals 16 residues. Germline V CDR1 and CDR2: MNHEY, SVGAGI. CDR3 protein: CASSYSNNLPPDTQYF. Written as DNA, the CDR3 is TGTGCCAGCAGTTACTCGAACAATCTGCCCCCAGATACGCAGTATTTT.

This clone appeared a single time. Here the CDR3 reads CASSPPQGGSQETQYF. CDR3 nucleotide sequence: TGTGCCAGCTCACCACCTCAGGGGGGCTCCCAAGAGACCCAGTACTTC. The chain links TRBV18 to TRBJ2-5; D is perhaps TRBD1 (7 bases). V lost 0 bases and J 1 base, leaving 12 bases between the germline ends. In germline, CDR1 is KGHSH, CDR2 LQKENI. The CDR3 loop spans 16 amino acids. The complete variable domain, with remaining parts taken from reference TRBV18 and TRBJ2-5, reads NAGVMQNPRHLVRRRGQEARLRCSPMKGHSHVYWYRQLPEEGLKFMVYLQKENIIDESGMPKERFSAEFPKEGPSILRIQQVVRGDSAAYFCASSPPQGGSQETQYFGPGTRLLVL.

The rearrangement links TRBV5-1 to TRBJ2-2; D is unresolved. The CDR3 is 14 amino acids. V was clipped by 2 bases and J by 3 bases, with 8 bases between them. Germline CDR1 is SGHRS and CDR2 is YFSETQ. The DNA for the CDR3 is TGCGCCAGCAGCTTAGCGACTGACACCGGGGAGCTGTTTTTT. It is translated as CASSLATDTGELFF.

This clone was picked up one time. The V gene is TRBV19, the J gene TRBJ2-3; D remains unclear. V was shortened by 7 bases and J by 4 bases, with 12 bases between the two germline ends. The CDR3 runs to 13 residues. Germline V gene sequence: CDR1 LNHDA, CDR2 SQIVND (reference sequence). The CDR3 DNA reads as TGTGCCAGTAAGGAACGGCAGGCAGATACGCAGTATTTT. It is translated as CASKERQADTQYF. Full variable domain (missing parts from reference TRBV19 and TRBJ2-3): DGGITQSPKYLFRKEGQNVTLSCEQNLNHDAMYWYRQDPGQGLRLIYYSQIVNDFQKGDIAEGYSVSREKKESFPLTVTSAQKNPTAFYLCASKERQADTQYFGPGTRLTVL.

The CDR3 nucleotides are TGTGCCAGCTCACCACTACCGGGACAGGGTACCACCGGGGAGCTGTTTTTT. Translated, it gives CASSPLPGQGTTGELFF. The chain joins TRBV18 to TRBJ2-2, with 9 bases that match TRBD1. The V gene's germline CDR1 is KGHSH and CDR2 LQKENI. Losses at the gene ends were 1 base for V and 4 bases for J; bases not matched to a gene: 7. The CDR3 runs to 17 residues. The full variable domain, in which reference TRBV18 and TRBJ2-2 provide the parts outside the CDR3, is NAGVMQNPRHLVRRRGQEARLRCSPMKGHSHVYWYRQLPEEGLKFMVYLQKENIIDESGMPKERFSAEFPKEGPSILRIQQVVRGDSAAYFCASSPLPGQGTTGELFFGEGSRLTVL.

A single count supports this clone. The chain links TRBV7-8 to TRBJ1-2, with D possibly being TRBD1 (5 bases). The V end lost 0 bases, the J end lost 3 bases, and 29 bases lay between the germline ends. The CDR3 consists of 21 residues. From germline, CDR1 is SGHVS and CDR2 FQNEAQ. CDR3 protein: CASSLAGRAGRATGDYYGYTF. The CDR3 DNA sequence: TGTGCCAGCAGCTTAGCCGGGAGGGCAGGCCGGGCTACTGGGGACTACTATGGCTACACCTTC.

This clone was seen just once. The chain has TRBV3-1 (or the pseudogene TRBV3-2) and TRBJ2-2, with 9 positions matching TRBD2. V dropped 0 bases and J dropped 0; count of bases not matched to a gene: 2. This CDR3 region has 17 residues. From germline, CDR1 is LGHDT and CDR2 YNNKEL (reference sequence). The CDR3: CASSQDTSGPNTGELFF. DNA for the CDR3: TGTGCCAGCAGCCAAGATACTAGCGGGCCGAACACCGGGGAGCTGTTTTTT.

This clone was seen only a few times. The rearrangement uses TRBV10-3 and TRBJ2-7; tentatively, D is TRBD2 (6 bases). Germline V gene sequence: CDR1 ENHRY, CDR2 SYGVKD. The CDR3 has 16 residues. The V end lost 4 bases, the J end lost 5 bases, and 21 bases lay between the germline ends. The CDR3 reads CAISAFISGVGDEQYF. CDR3 coding DNA: TGTGCCATCAGTGCGTTCATTTCGGGGGTGGGAGACGAGCAGTACTTC.

The chain links TRBV4-1 to TRBJ1-2, with 7 bases matching TRBD1. The CDR3 is 16 amino acids. V shed 0 bases, J shed 1 base, and the junction held 5 bases outside the gene matches. From germline, CDR1 is MGHRA and CDR2 YSYEKL. The CDR3 DNA reads as TGCGCCAGCAGCCAAGATGGGGGACAGTTTAACTATGGCTACACCTTC. It translates to CASSQDGGQFNYGYTF.

V is TRBV29-1 and J is TRBJ1-1; D remains ambiguous. Germline lookup yields CDR1 SQVTM and CDR2 ANQGSEA. V was trimmed by 6 bases and J by 1 base, leaving 27 bases between them. This CDR3 comprises 18 residues. The CDR3 DNA follows: TGCAGCGTCCGACCGGGCCTTAGGGAGGAGAGTAAGAACACTGAAGCTTTCTTT. Translated, it gives CSVRPGLREESKNTEAFF.

The chain recombines TRBV4-2 with TRBJ2-1, with 8 bases aligning to TRBD2. The germline gives CDR1 LGHNA, CDR2 YNFKEQ. Trimming at V came to 5 bases and at J to 2 bases, leaving 8 bases not matched to a gene. The CDR3 has 16 residues. The CDR3 coding sequence is TGTGCCAGCAGCGCCAGCGGGAGTCGCCCCTACAATGAGCAGTTCTTC. This codes for CASSASGSRPYNEQFF.

Only one count was recorded for this clone. V gene TRBV10-3 combines with J gene TRBJ1-2, with TRBD1 matching over 8 bases. Germline V lookup: CDR1 ENHRY, CDR2 SYGVKD. With V trimmed by 4 bases and J by 2 bases, 0 bases remained unmatched. The CDR3 is made up of 13 amino acids. For the CDR3, the DNA is TGTGCCATCAGTGGGGACAGGAACTATGGCTACACCTTC. It is translated as CAISGDRNYGYTF.

CDR3 region: CASSLSMAGGSYEQYF. CDR3 bases: TGTGCCAGCAGTTTATCGATGGCGGGAGGCTCCTACGAGCAGTACTTC. The chain is built from TRBV27 and TRBJ2-7, with 8 bases matching TRBD2. CDR1 and CDR2 from the germline V gene are MNHEY and SMNVEV (reference sequence). This CDR3 is 16 amino acids long. V was pared by 0 bases and J by 0 bases, with 4 bases of the junction left unmatched.

The chain has TRBV11-2 and TRBJ2-5; TRBD2 aligns across 7 bases. The CDR3 totals 17 residues. Germline assignment: CDR1 SGHAT and CDR2 FQNNGV. The V and J ends lost 1 base and 5 bases, in that order; junction bases with no gene match: 13. CDR3 sequence (DNA): TGTGCCAGCAGCTTAGGAGGGTTAGCGGGTGGAGTGGAGACCCAGTACTTC. Protein sequence: CASSLGGLAGGVETQYF.

This clone occurred once. V gene TRBV2 combines with J gene TRBJ2-5; 7 bases are shared with TRBD1. V trimming: 7 bases; J trimming: 2 bases; junction bases outside the gene matches: 4. The CDR3 totals 13 residues. Looked up from germline, CDR1 is SNHLY and CDR2 is FYNNEI. The CDR3 coding sequence is TGTGCCAGCAAACTGACAGGGCAAGAGACCCAGTACTTC. Translated: CASKLTGQETQYF.

This chain joins TRBV5-6 and TRBJ1-2, with D maybe TRBD1 (6 bases). This CDR3 region has 13 residues. Germline V gene sequence: CDR1 SGHDT, CDR2 YYEEEE. Trimming removed 4 bases at V and 7 bases at J, with 14 bases between. The CDR3 sequence: CASSPQTGFGYTF. The CDR3 bases are TGTGCCAGCAGCCCTCAGACAGGTTTTGGCTACACCTTC.